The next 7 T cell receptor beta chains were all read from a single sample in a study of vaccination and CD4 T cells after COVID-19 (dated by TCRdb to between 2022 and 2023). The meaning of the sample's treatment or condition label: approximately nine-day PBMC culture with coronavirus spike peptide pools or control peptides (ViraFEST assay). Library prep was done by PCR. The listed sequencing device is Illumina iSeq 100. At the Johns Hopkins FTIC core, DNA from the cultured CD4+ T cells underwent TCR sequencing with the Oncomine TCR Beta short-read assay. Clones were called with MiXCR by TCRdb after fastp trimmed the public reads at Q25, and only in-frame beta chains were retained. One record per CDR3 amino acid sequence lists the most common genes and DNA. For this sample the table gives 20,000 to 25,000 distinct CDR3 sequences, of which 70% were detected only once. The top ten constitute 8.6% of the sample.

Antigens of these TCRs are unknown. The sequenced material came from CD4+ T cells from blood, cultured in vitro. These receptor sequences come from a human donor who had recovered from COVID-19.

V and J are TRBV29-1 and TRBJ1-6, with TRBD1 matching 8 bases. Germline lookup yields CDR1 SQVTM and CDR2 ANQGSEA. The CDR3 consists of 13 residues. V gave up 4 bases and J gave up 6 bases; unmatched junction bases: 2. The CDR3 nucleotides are TGCAGCGTTGGGACAGGGATTAATTCACCCCTCCACTTT. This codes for CSVGTGINSPLHF.

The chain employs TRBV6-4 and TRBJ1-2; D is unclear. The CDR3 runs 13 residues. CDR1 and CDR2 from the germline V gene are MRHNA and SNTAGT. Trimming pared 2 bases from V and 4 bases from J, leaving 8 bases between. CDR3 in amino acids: CASSDGMGYGYTF. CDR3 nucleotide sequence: TGTGCCAGCAGTGACGGTATGGGCTATGGCTACACCTTC.

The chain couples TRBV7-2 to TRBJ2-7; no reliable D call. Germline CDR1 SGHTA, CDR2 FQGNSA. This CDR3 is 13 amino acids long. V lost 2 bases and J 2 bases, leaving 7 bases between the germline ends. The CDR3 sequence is CASSLLGTYEQYF. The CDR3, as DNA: TGTGCCAGCAGCTTACTGGGGACCTACGAGCAGTACTTC.

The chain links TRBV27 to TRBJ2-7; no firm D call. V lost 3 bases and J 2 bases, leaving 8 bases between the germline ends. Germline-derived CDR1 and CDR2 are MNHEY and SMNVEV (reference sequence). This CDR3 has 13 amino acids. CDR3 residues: CASSLKNTYEQYF. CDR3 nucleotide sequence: TGTGCCAGCAGTTTGAAGAATACCTACGAGCAGTACTTC.

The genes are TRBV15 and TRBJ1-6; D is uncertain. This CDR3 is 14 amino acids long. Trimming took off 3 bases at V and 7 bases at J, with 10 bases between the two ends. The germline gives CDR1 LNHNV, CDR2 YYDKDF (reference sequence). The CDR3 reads CATSRDLENSPLHF. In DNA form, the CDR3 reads TGTGCCACCAGCAGGGACTTAGAAAATTCACCCCTCCACTTT.

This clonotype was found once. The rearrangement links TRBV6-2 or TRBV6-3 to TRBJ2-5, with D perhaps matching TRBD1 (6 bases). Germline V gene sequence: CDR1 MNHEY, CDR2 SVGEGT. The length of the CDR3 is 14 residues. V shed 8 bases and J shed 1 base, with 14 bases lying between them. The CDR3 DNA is TGTGCCAGCGACAAACAGGGTCTCCAAGAGACCCAGTACTTC. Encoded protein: CASDKQGLQETQYF.

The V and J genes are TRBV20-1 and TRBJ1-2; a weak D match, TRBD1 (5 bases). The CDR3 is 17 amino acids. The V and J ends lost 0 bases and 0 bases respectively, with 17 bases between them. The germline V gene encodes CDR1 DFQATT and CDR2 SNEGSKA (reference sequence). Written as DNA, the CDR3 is TGCAGTGCTAGAGATCTGGCAGGGAGATTTACTAACTATGGCTACACCTTC. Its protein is CSARDLAGRFTNYGYTF.